Detailed here is one TCR beta chain. What this receptor recognizes is not known. Per-nucleotide qualities are absent, and no much larger clonotype sits a single base away. In light of the paper, this sample's time point label describes: baseline before first vaccination. Vaccinee samples were obtained from the UK trials COV001 and COV002, which included a single-blind randomized controlled phase 2/3 trial of AZD1222 (ChAdOx1 nCoV-19) in healthy adults. For TCRbeta chain sequencing, PBMC samples from trial participants were taken at day 0 and at day 28 after the second dose. As encoded in the germline V gene (reference sequence), CDR1 is MNHNY while CDR2 is SVGAGI. The germline ends are 12 bases apart after V is trimmed by 6 bases and J by 4 bases. The cysteine opens and the phenylalanine closes a CDR3 of 13 amino acids. The CDR3 DNA has 39 bases and is translated from base 1. This sample is part of a study of T cell responses to AZD1222 COVID-19 vaccine (dated by TCRdb to the early 2020s). Context from the whole study: Because spike-specific TCR depth and breadth did not differ between the two schedules, AZD1222 recipients who got a second dose at roughly 4 weeks were pooled with those who got a second dose at roughly 12 weeks. A total of 233 trial participants underwent TCR sequencing, of whom approximately 200 had received two doses of AZD1222 and around 25 had received two doses of the MenACWY control vaccine. Enrollment into the trials was organized by age into subgroups of 18-55, 56-69 and 70-plus years, and those subgroups contained roughly 140, 27 and 60 TCR-sequenced participants, respectively.

General study outcomes and caveats: Conclusions about previously exposed vaccinees were limited because only 6 or 7 AZD1222 recipients were SARS-CoV-2 seropositive at baseline. Most participants were white British and females outnumbered males, and the authors suggested that clonal diversity may have been underestimated. The 56-69-year group was small, and its depth increase did not reach significance, likely because of low power. Reportedly, close to half of the unique spike-specific TCRs recognized epitopes lying outside the regions that are mutated in the B.1.351 and B.1.1.7 variants. The vaccine-associated CD4 TCRs covered the entire spike protein, and the dominant responses fell in regions 160-218 and 743-854. Spike-specific TCR breadth and depth rose significantly after two AZD1222 doses compared with day 0 and with MenACWY recipients. Because no day 14 peak-response samples were available, the repertoires could be characterized only after the peak T cell response.

The CDR3 regions of human TCRbeta chains were analyzed by immunosequencing. Processing in the source paper ran as follows. TCRs in the repertoires were compared against a reference library of SARS-CoV-2-specific TCRs that had been generated with the MIRA antigen-specificity platform. Breadth meant the fraction of unique TCRs that were SARS-CoV-2-associated, whereas depth meant the fraction of total T cells that were SARS-CoV-2-associated. Using the MIRA data, each spike-specific TCR was assigned both to the spike region to which the TCR was reactive and to a CD4 or CD8 class. Log10-transformed breadth and depth values were compared by one-way ANOVA with Sidak's multiple comparisons tests. What TCRdb holds here is the immuneACCESS table cut down to in-frame rearrangements. Part of the clones is not present; checked against another copy, under half of the missing clones reflect an unresolved V gene, and the others are unexplained. From that table come the V and J calls and clone size; the DNA was used to work out D and trimming. Present in this sample are some 160,000 clones, 85% to 95% of which were seen just once. The top ten hold more than 0.8% of the sample.

This sequence was found in an adult in good health. The V gene is TRBV6-6 and the J gene is TRBJ1-2, with TRBD1 perhaps the D gene, on 6 matching bases. Here the sequenced sample was peripheral blood, taken on day 0 of AZD1222 vaccination. CDR3 loop: CASSGGHGYGYTF. The DNA reads as follows: TGTGCCAGCAGCGGGGGACACGGCTATGGCTACACCTTC.